The 29 T cell receptor beta chains in this list originate from one sample, sequenced in a study of blood T cells in healthy people across ages (dated by TCRdb to 2015 to 2017). The library was made by 5' RACE. The instrument was an Illumina HiSeq 2500. The second PCR ran for about 6 to 11 cycles and used a J-beta primer mix along with a sample-barcoded 5' primer. The public reads were reanalyzed by TCRdb: fastp trimming at Q25, MiXCR alignment, in-frame beta chains only. Rows are combined by CDR3 protein, so each entry shows the most common genes and DNA. For this sample the table gives hundreds of thousands of distinct CDR3 sequences, of which roughly 48% were detected only once. The biggest ten clones account for around 25% of the sample. The sample comprised blood. These receptors all stem from an elderly man in good health.

The V call is TRBV7-9, the J call TRBJ1-1, with D unresolved. From germline, CDR1 is SEHNR and CDR2 FQNEAQ (reference sequence). The CDR3 spans 14 residues. V shed 4 bases and J shed 4 bases, with 13 bases lying between them. This CDR3 reads CASSSDGLGTEAFF. CDR3 in DNA: TGTGCCAGCAGCTCCGACGGTCTGGGCACTGAAGCTTTCTTT.

This clonotype appeared a few times. This chain uses TRBV7-2 with TRBJ2-4, with 7 nucleotides matching TRBD1. V dropped 1 base and J dropped 4; count of bases not matched to a gene: 16. Germline CDR1 is SGHTA and CDR2 is FQGNSA. This CDR3 comprises 19 residues. The CDR3 is CASSLVGRGGTIPKNIQYF. Written as DNA, the CDR3 is TGTGCCAGCAGCTTAGTGGGGAGAGGGGGCACGATTCCAAAAAACATTCAGTACTTC.

This clonotype has only a few counts. One end of the junction does not line up with germline, which may come from a read error. For the CDR3, the DNA is TGTGCCAGCAGCCGGCAGGGACAGCCCGGTGCGTCCTTCGAGCAGTACTTC. It is translated as CASSRQGQPGASFEQYF. This chain connects TRBV7-2 to TRBJ2-7; 7 nucleotides align to TRBD1. Per germline, CDR1 SGHTA and CDR2 FQGNSA. The CDR3 is 17 amino acids.

This chain joins TRBV29-1 and TRBJ2-7; D might be TRBD2 (5 bases). The CDR3 is 11 amino acids. Germline V gene lookup returns CDR1 SQVTM and CDR2 ANQGSEA. Trimming pared 7 bases from V and 3 bases from J, leaving 10 bases between. CDR3 in amino acids: CSGEGSYEQYF. The CDR3, as DNA: TGCAGCGGTGAGGGCAGCTACGAGCAGTACTTC.

This clonotype occurred once. The CDR3 sequence is CATYVGTVNYGYTF. For the CDR3, the DNA is TGTGCCACCTACGTCGGGACAGTTAACTATGGCTACACCTTC. The chain carries TRBV25-1 and TRBJ1-2, with 7 bases identical to TRBD1. The V and J ends lost 10 bases and 1 base, in that order; junction bases with no gene match: 9. The CDR3 has 14 amino acids. CDR1 and CDR2 (germline): MGHDK, SYGVNS.

V is TRBV10-3 and J is TRBJ2-1, with TRBD2 matching 8 bases. Germline loops: CDR1 ENHRY, CDR2 SYGVKD. This CDR3 comprises 15 residues. Losses at the gene ends were 10 bases for V and 0 bases for J; bases not matched to a gene: 8. CDR3 coding DNA: TGTGCCACGGGAGCGGGGGTAAGCTCCTACAATGAGCAGTTCTTC. It yields the protein CATGAGVSSYNEQFF.

V usage is TRBV6-6 and J usage is TRBJ2-3, with D perhaps matching TRBD1 (5 bases). CDR1 and CDR2 (germline): MNHNY, SVGAGI (reference sequence). The germline V and J ends were trimmed by 5 bases and 5 bases, with 20 bases remaining between them. The CDR3 runs 16 residues. CDR3 coding DNA: TGTGCCAGCAGTCAACGCGACAGCTCCGTGGGAGATACGCAGTATTTT. Translated, it gives CASSQRDSSVGDTQYF.

V is TRBV20-1 and J is TRBJ2-1; no clear D gene. Per germline, CDR1 DFQATT and CDR2 SNEGSKA (reference sequence). The ends were cut back, 4 bases at V and 0 bases at J, with 7 bases in the middle. The length of the CDR3 is 13 residues. The CDR3 coding sequence is TGCAGTGCTATTCGAGGCTCCTACAATGAGCAGTTCTTC. It is translated as CSAIRGSYNEQFF.

The rearrangement links TRBV12-3 or TRBV12-4 to TRBJ2-7, with D maybe TRBD1 (6 bases). The germline V and J ends were trimmed by 5 bases and 2 bases, with 16 bases remaining between them. The CDR3 runs to 15 residues. The DNA for the CDR3 is TGTGCCAGCAGTCCCCGTCAGGGGACCACCTACGAGCAGTACTTC. It codes for CASSPRQGTTYEQYF.

This chain uses TRBV6-2 or TRBV6-3 with TRBJ1-2; 9 nucleotides match TRBD1. The V gene's germline CDR1 is MNHEY and CDR2 SVGEGT. The CDR3 spans 15 residues. The V gene end was trimmed by 7 bases and the J gene end by 4 bases; junction bases not matched to a gene: 10. This CDR3 reads CASTGQGMNSYGYTF. For the CDR3, the DNA is TGTGCCAGCACCGGACAGGGGATGAATAGCTATGGCTACACCTTC.

On this clonotype: Since a much larger clone is just one base distant, this may be a read error. This chain uses TRBV6-5 with TRBJ2-1; TRBD1 might be the D (6 bases). CDR3 length equals 15 residues. V was trimmed by 6 bases and J by 4 bases, leaving 16 bases between them. Germline V gives CDR1 MNHEY, CDR2 SVGAGI. The CDR3 DNA sequence: TGTGCCAGCAGCCTGACAGGTTCGGGGTACAATGAGCAGTTCTTC. It specifies CASSLTGSGYNEQFF.

The V and J genes are TRBV20-1 and TRBJ1-2; D remains unclear. Trimming took 4 bases from V and 0 from J, leaving 12 bases between them. The CDR3 is made up of 14 amino acids. Germline V CDR1 and CDR2: DFQATT, SNEGSKA (reference sequence). The CDR3 sequence: CSATYPTANYGYTF. The CDR3 DNA reads as TGCAGTGCTACCTACCCTACCGCTAACTATGGCTACACCTTC.

The rearrangement joins TRBV6-2 or TRBV6-3 to TRBJ2-1; D is possibly TRBD2 (6 bases). V was clipped by 4 bases and J by 2 bases, with 12 bases between them. Germline V gene data show CDR1 as MNHEY and CDR2 as SVGEGT. There are 15 residues in the CDR3. The CDR3 spells CASSFPTGAYNEQFF. The CDR3 nucleotides read TGTGCCAGCAGTTTCCCTACGGGAGCCTACAATGAGCAGTTCTTC.

V usage is TRBV10-3 and J usage is TRBJ2-5; 7 bases map to TRBD2. Trimming at V came to 0 bases and at J to 4 bases, leaving 2 bases not matched to a gene. CDR1 ENHRY and CDR2 SYGVKD come from the germline V gene. This CDR3 is built from 14 residues. CDR3 DNA: TGTGCCATCAGTGAGTCCGGGAGGAGAGAGACCCAGTACTTC. This translates into CAISESGRRETQYF.

The V and J genes are TRBV29-1 and TRBJ2-1, with D maybe TRBD1 (5 bases). V was pared by 5 bases and J by 0 bases, with 11 bases between. The CDR3 is 14 residues long. CDR1 is SQVTM, CDR2 ANQGSEA, per germline. CDR3 region: CSVPTDNSYNEQFF. CDR3 DNA: TGCAGCGTTCCGACAGACAACTCCTACAATGAGCAGTTCTTC.

This chain links TRBV14 with TRBJ2-1; a possible D gene is TRBD2 (5 bases). The CDR3 extends over 14 amino acids. Trimming took off 3 bases at V and 2 bases at J, with 8 bases between the two ends. Germline-derived CDR1 and CDR2 are SGHDN and FVKESK. CDR3 in DNA: TGTGCCAGCAGCCAGAGCGGTCCCTACAATGAGCAGTTCTTC. It translates to CASSQSGPYNEQFF.

V gene TRBV6-5 combines with J gene TRBJ2-7, with D hard to call. From germline, CDR1 is MNHEY and CDR2 SVGAGI. The CDR3 is made up of 14 amino acids. Trimming removed 5 bases at V and 5 bases at J, with 16 bases between. In nucleotides, the CDR3 is TGTGCCAGCAGTGATAAGGGATCACTCCACGAGCAGTACTTC. Translation: CASSDKGSLHEQYF.

V is TRBV7-8 and J is TRBJ2-5; D is undetermined. With 5 bases removed from V and 4 bases from J, the gap between germline ends came to 11 bases. Germline CDR1 is SGHVS and CDR2 is FQNEAQ. CDR3 length: 13 amino acids. The CDR3 loop reads CASSPVGRETQYF. CDR3 bases: TGTGCCAGCAGCCCCGTGGGCAGAGAGACCCAGTACTTC. The full variable domain, in which reference TRBV7-8 and TRBJ2-5 provide the parts outside the CDR3, is GAGVSQSPRYKVAKRGQDVALRCDPISGHVSLFWYQQALGQGPEFLTYFQNEAQLDKSGLPSDRFFAERPEGSVSTLKIQRTQQEDSAVYLCASSPVGRETQYFGPGTRLLVL.

This clonotype was counted only a few times. This sequence joins TRBV6-5 and TRBJ2-2; D unclear. Germline V gene data show CDR1 as MNHEY and CDR2 as SVGAGI. Deletions cut 6 bases from V and 3 bases from J, with 8 bases between. This CDR3 region has 13 residues. The CDR3 spells CASRRTDTGELFF. In DNA form, the CDR3 reads TGTGCCAGCAGAAGGACGGACACCGGGGAGCTGTTTTTT.

This clonotype was counted only a few times. The J gene is TRBJ2-5, the V gene TRBV20-1; 7 bases are shared with TRBD1. CDR3 length: 12 residues. Germline values: CDR1 DFQATT, CDR2 SNEGSKA (reference sequence). V trimming: 3 bases; J trimming: 10 bases; junction bases outside the gene matches: 8. The CDR3 nucleotides read TGCAGTGCTAGGGATGATCAGGGGGACCAGTACTTC. Amino acids: CSARDDQGDQYF.

The rearrangement joins TRBV29-1 to TRBJ2-3; 8 bases are shared with TRBD1. With 6 bases clipped from V and 5 bases from J, the junction kept 13 bases outside the gene matches. The CDR3 runs 15 residues. Germline CDR1 SQVTM, CDR2 ANQGSEA. CDR3 sequence (DNA): TGCAGCGTGGACAGGGTAACCTTTGGTAAAGATACGCAGTATTTT. The encoded protein is CSVDRVTFGKDTQYF.

The chain has TRBV5-1 and TRBJ2-1; TRBD1 matches at 8 bases. V was pared by 1 base and J by 4 bases, with 7 bases of the junction left unmatched. This CDR3 has 16 residues. The germline CDR1 and CDR2 sequences are SGHRS and YFSETQ. CDR3 sequence: CASSLRAGGRYNEQFF. CDR3 sequence (DNA): TGCGCCAGCAGCTTGCGGGCAGGGGGCAGGTACAATGAGCAGTTCTTC. Drawing the rest from reference TRBV5-1 and TRBJ2-1, the complete variable domain is KAGVTQTPRYLIKTRGQQVTLSCSPISGHRSVSWYQQTPGQGLQFLFEYFSETQRNKGNFPGRFSGRQFSNSRSEMNVSTLELGDSALYLCASSLRAGGRYNEQFFGPGTRLTVL.

The chain joins TRBV10-1 to TRBJ2-3, with 7 bases aligning to TRBD2. CDR1 and CDR2 from the germline V gene are WNHNN and SYGVQD (reference sequence). The CDR3 spans 15 residues. The trim removed 2 bases at V and 3 bases at J, leaving 5 bases unmatched. CDR3: CASSERSGETDTQYF. CDR3 bases: TGCGCCAGCAGTGAGCGGAGCGGGGAGACAGATACGCAGTATTTT.

This clonotype occurred a few times. The V and J genes are TRBV20-1 and TRBJ2-1; D possibly corresponds to TRBD2 (6 bases). V was cut by 5 bases and J by 8 bases, with 19 bases left in between. Looked up from germline, CDR1 is DFQATT and CDR2 is SNEGSKA (reference sequence). The CDR3 runs 14 residues. The CDR3 DNA reads as TGCAGTGCTGAAGAAGGAGGGCCGCCGCATGAGCAGTTCTTC. It specifies CSAEEGGPPHEQFF.

The chain links TRBV25-1 to TRBJ2-7; 8 bases are shared with TRBD2. The DNA matches TRBJ2-5 better at its end, which makes the J call doubtful. Per the germline V gene, CDR1 is MGHDK and CDR2 is SYGVNS. This CDR3 contains 14 residues. The CDR3 nucleotides are TGTGCCAGCAGTGCCACGGGGGGGTGGAAGACCCAGTACTTC. The encoded protein is CASSATGGWKTQYF.

This clonotype was seen only a few times. The chain employs TRBV20-1 and TRBJ1-2; TRBD1 might be the D (5 bases). Germline lookup yields CDR1 DFQATT and CDR2 SNEGSKA (reference sequence). The germline V and J ends were trimmed by 7 bases and 7 bases, with 16 bases remaining between them. This CDR3 has 12 residues. The CDR3 DNA follows: TGCAGTGTTCCCGGTCCGGGGGTTGGCTACACCTTC. Translating it yields CSVPGPGVGYTF.

This clonotype was observed many times. The V call is TRBV20-1, the J call TRBJ2-1; the match to TRBD2 covers 13 bases. The length of the CDR3 is 18 residues. The V gene end was trimmed by 6 bases and the J gene end by 1 base; junction bases not matched to a gene: 12. Germline values: CDR1 DFQATT, CDR2 SNEGSKA (reference sequence). CDR3 nucleotide sequence: TGCAGTGCCCCCGGGTGGGGACTAGCGGGGATATCCTACAATGAGCAGTTCTTC. It is translated as CSAPGWGLAGISYNEQFF.

V and J are TRBV5-1 and TRBJ1-4; TRBD1 is a possible D gene (6 bases). The CDR3 sequence is 14 residues long. The V gene's germline CDR1 is SGHRS and CDR2 YFSETQ. V was pared by 0 bases and J by 8 bases, with 11 bases between. In DNA, the CDR3 is TGCGCCAGCAGCTTGGACAGGGTTGGCGAAAAACTGTTTTTT. As protein: CASSLDRVGEKLFF.

This rearrangement joins TRBV4-3 to TRBJ1-1, with D tentatively TRBD1 (5 bases). Trimming shortened V by 4 bases and J by 4 bases, and 16 bases separated the two germline ends. The CDR3 consists of 15 residues. Germline assignment: CDR1 LGHNA and CDR2 YSLEER. DNA for the CDR3: TGCGCCAGCAGCCTGCGAACGGGGCTATCCACTGAAGCTTTCTTT. Its translation is CASSLRTGLSTEAFF.